A single sample is the source of the 27 T cell receptor beta chains below, sequenced in a study of liver allograft versus peripheral blood T cells (dated by TCRdb to the early 2020s). About the study as a whole: The study compared the T cell receptor repertoires present in transplanted livers with the repertoires present in the peripheral blood of liver transplant recipients.

The sequencer listed for this sample is Illumina MiSeq. The raw public data were reprocessed by TCRdb itself: fastp quality trimming at Q25, MiXCR clonotype calling, in-frame beta chains only. A single entry per CDR3 protein holds the most common genes and DNA from its merged rows. This sample is represented by about 12,000 distinct CDR3 sequences; around 30% of them were singletons. The ten largest clonotypes hold 2.2% of the sample. The receptors shown here come from a human patient who had a liver transplant. Some T cells seen after a transplant may have their origin in the graft donor.

The chain recombines TRBV7-9 with TRBJ1-2; TRBD1 is a possible D gene (5 bases). This CDR3 is 13 amino acids long. CDR1 and CDR2 from the germline V gene are SEHNR and FQNEAQ (reference sequence). Trimming left V 6 bases short and J 4 bases short, with 12 bases between. The CDR3 loop reads CASSFGDGYGYTF. The CDR3 DNA reads as TGTGCCAGCAGTTTTGGGGACGGCTATGGCTACACCTTC.

The genes are TRBV7-9 and TRBJ1-3, with D possibly matching TRBD1 (5 bases). V was trimmed by 1 base and J by 2 bases, leaving 15 bases between them. The CDR3 extends over 17 amino acids. Germline V CDR1 and CDR2: SEHNR, FQNEAQ (reference sequence). CDR3 protein: CASSLGLSLGPGNTIYF. Written as DNA, the CDR3 is TGTGCCAGCAGCTTAGGTTTATCTCTGGGACCTGGAAACACCATATATTTT.

This clonotype came up a few times. The rearrangement links TRBV20-1 to TRBJ2-7, with unresolved D. Per the germline V gene, CDR1 is DFQATT and CDR2 is SNEGSKA (reference sequence). Trimming took 3 bases from V and 3 from J, leaving 9 bases between them. The CDR3 is 12 residues long. CDR3 nucleotides: TGCAGTGCTAGTAGTGAGTTCTACGAGCAGTACTTC. This sequence encodes CSASSEFYEQYF.

This clonotype was counted many times. The V and J genes are TRBV27 and TRBJ1-2; possibly TRBD1 for D (5 bases). The CDR3 has 15 amino acids. V lost 2 bases, J lost 7 bases, and 17 bases lay in between. Germline V gene lookup returns CDR1 MNHEY and CDR2 SMNVEV (reference sequence). The CDR3 DNA follows: TGTGCCAGCAGTTTAATTGCTGGGGCCGGCCCTGGCTACACCTTC. It encodes CASSLIAGAGPGYTF.

This clonotype is termed medium-sized. The chain links TRBV19 to TRBJ1-6; D remains unclear. V lost 3 bases to trimming and J lost 6 bases, with 15 bases between them. Germline CDR1 is LNHDA and CDR2 is SQIVND (reference sequence). The CDR3 has 16 amino acids. For the CDR3, the DNA is TGTGCCAGTAGTATTGTGTACCTAGGGTCTAATTCACCCCTCCACTTT. Residues: CASSIVYLGSNSPLHF.

This chain links TRBV12-3 or TRBV12-4 with TRBJ1-6; D not resolved. The CDR3 loop spans 14 amino acids. Trimming removed 3 bases at V and 6 bases at J, with 9 bases between. The CDR3 DNA reads as TGTGCCAGCAGTTTGAGCACTTCTAATTCACCCCTCCACTTT. Translation gives CASSLSTSNSPLHF.

This chain joins TRBV10-3 and TRBJ2-7, with a tentative D call TRBD2 (7 bases). The CDR3 consists of 11 residues. Deletions cut 9 bases from V and 7 bases from J, with 13 bases between. The germline gives CDR1 ENHRY, CDR2 SYGVKD. CDR3: CAIEGGGEQYF. In DNA, the CDR3 is TGTGCCATTGAGGGGGGGGGAGAGCAGTACTTC.

In this sample, this clonotype turned up many times. The chain recombines TRBV6-1 with TRBJ1-4; possibly TRBD1 for D (5 bases). The CDR3 sequence is 15 residues long. Germline V gene data show CDR1 as MNHNS and CDR2 as SASEGT. With 0 bases removed from V and 8 bases from J, the gap between germline ends came to 13 bases. CDR3 sequence: CASSEAGQVSEKLFF. CDR3 in DNA: TGTGCCAGCAGTGAAGCGGGGCAGGTCTCCGAAAAACTGTTTTTT.

In DNA form, the CDR3 reads TGTGCCAGTAGTATTAAAATCAGGGGCTACGAGCAGTACTTC. This codes for CASSIKIRGYEQYF. The chain is built from TRBV19 and TRBJ2-7, with a weak D call TRBD1 (6 bases). V was trimmed by 3 bases and J by 3 bases, leaving 12 bases between them. Germline V CDR1 and CDR2: LNHDA, SQIVND (reference sequence). The CDR3 length is 14 residues.

By share of the sample, this clonotype is medium-sized. This chain links TRBV7-9 with TRBJ2-6; D is possibly TRBD1 (5 bases). This CDR3 has 15 amino acids. V gave up 6 bases and J gave up 2 bases, with 11 bases separating them. In germline, CDR1 is SEHNR, CDR2 FQNEAQ (reference sequence). The CDR3 reads CASSTQGAGANVLTF. The CDR3 DNA reads TGTGCCAGCAGTACTCAGGGTGCTGGGGCCAACGTCCTGACTTTC. Looking up the rest from reference TRBV7-9 and TRBJ2-6 gives the full variable domain: DTGVSQNPRHKITKRGQNVTFRCDPISEHNRLYWYRQTLGQGPEFLTYFQNEAQLEKSRLLSDRFSAERPKGSFSTLEIQRTEQGDSAMYLCASSTQGAGANVLTFGAGSRLTVL.

The chain employs TRBV19 and TRBJ2-7; TRBD1 matches 7 bases. Germline CDR1 and CDR2: LNHDA and SQIVND (reference sequence). The V segment lost 6 bases and the J segment 3 bases; nucleotides outside the gene matches: 11. The CDR3 runs to 15 residues. For the CDR3, the DNA is TGTGCCAGTAGCCATGACGGGCGACAGGGCTACGAGCAGTACTTC. Residues: CASSHDGRQGYEQYF.

The chain joins TRBV6-1 to TRBJ1-1, with 7 bases fitting TRBD1. The CDR3 totals 16 residues. Germline loops: CDR1 MNHNS, CDR2 SASEGT. V was clipped by 6 bases and J by 4 bases; unmatched bases: 14. CDR3 sequence (DNA): TGTGCCAGCAGAATATCCGGGACAGCAGTGTCCACTGAAGCTTTCTTT. As protein: CASRISGTAVSTEAFF.

In this sample, this clonotype turned up a few times. The chain links TRBV5-5 to TRBJ2-2; TRBD1 aligns across 11 bases. After removal of 2 bases from V and 5 bases from J, the junction contained 8 bases not matched to a gene. The V gene's germline CDR1 is SGHKS and CDR2 YYEKEE (reference sequence). This CDR3 has 17 residues. The CDR3 DNA reads TGTGCCAGCAGCTTAGGGACAGGGGGTTCGGGGACCGGGGAGCTGTTTTTT. Translated, it gives CASSLGTGGSGTGELFF.

This clonotype is medium-sized in the sample. This chain joins TRBV18 and TRBJ2-7; 11 bases agree with TRBD2. The junction had 13 bases not matched to a gene; V was cut back by 2 bases and J by 4 bases. This CDR3 comprises 18 residues. CDR1 and CDR2 (germline): KGHSH, LQKENI. This CDR3 is CASSPRGSRASGRYEQYF. As DNA, the CDR3 is TGTGCCAGCTCACCAAGGGGCTCCAGGGCTAGCGGGAGGTACGAGCAGTACTTC.

The sample holds many counts of this clonotype. The chain combines TRBV28 with TRBJ1-1; 7 positions agree with TRBD1. Per the germline V gene, CDR1 is MDHEN and CDR2 is SYDVKM. Unmatched junction bases numbered 12, after V lost 8 bases and J lost 6 bases. The length of the CDR3 is 14 residues. The CDR3 sequence is CASWRDRVTAEAFF. DNA for the CDR3: TGTGCCAGCTGGAGAGACAGGGTTACGGCTGAAGCTTTCTTT. Variable domain in full (rest from reference TRBV28 and TRBJ1-1): DVKVTQSSRYLVKRTGEKVFLECVQDMDHENMFWYRQDPGLGLRLIYFSYDVKMKEKGDIPEGYSVSREKKERFSLILESASTNQTSMYLCASWRDRVTAEAFFGQGTRLTVV.

The chain uses TRBV20-1 and TRBJ2-3; D tentatively fits TRBD1 or TRBD2 (5 bases each). Trimming removed 5 bases from V and 6 bases from J, with 9 bases in between. CDR3 size: 11 residues. The germline V gene encodes CDR1 DFQATT and CDR2 SNEGSKA (reference sequence). The CDR3 coding sequence is TGCAGTGCTGGGGACGGCGATACGCAGTATTTT. Amino acids: CSAGDGDTQYF.

This clonotype was recorded once. This sequence joins TRBV12-3 or TRBV12-4 and TRBJ1-2, with a tentative D call TRBD1 (5 bases). The V end lost 6 bases, the J end lost 0 bases, and 17 bases lay between the germline ends. This CDR3 region has 16 residues. CDR3 nucleotides: TGTGCCAGCAGACCAACCGGGACGACAGCTAACTATGGCTACACCTTC. The encoded protein is CASRPTGTTANYGYTF.

Only a few counts were recorded for this clonotype. The CDR3 nucleotides read TGTGCCAGCAGTTTAGAGAGGGGGGGTGCTTTCTTT. Residues: CASSLERGGAFF. The V call is TRBV12-3 or TRBV12-4, the J call TRBJ1-1; a possible D gene is TRBD1 (6 bases). The CDR3 contains 12 residues. Trimming cost V 1 base and J 11 bases, with 11 bases left between them.

About this clonotype: A single base separates this from a much larger clone, so it may be a read error. V usage is TRBV6-6 and J usage is TRBJ2-1; unclear D gene. The germline V gene encodes CDR1 MNHNY and CDR2 SVGAGI (reference sequence). This CDR3 comprises 11 residues. CDR3 in DNA: TGTGCCGGCAGTTCCTACAATGAGCAGTTCTTC. Translating gives CAGSSYNEQFF.

In this sample, this clonotype turned up many times. The V and J genes are TRBV24-1 and TRBJ2-7; D unresolved. Trimming stripped 3 bases from V and 4 bases from J, with 21 bases between. Per germline, CDR1 KGHDR and CDR2 SFDVKD. The CDR3 totals 17 residues. The CDR3 sequence: CATSDLPLAGEKYEQYF. DNA for the CDR3: TGTGCCACCAGTGATCTCCCGTTGGCAGGAGAGAAGTACGAGCAGTACTTC.

This clonotype counts as medium-sized. The rearrangement links TRBV29-1 to TRBJ2-6, with D unclear. This CDR3 spans 13 amino acids. Germline CDR1 is SQVTM and CDR2 is ANQGSEA. V gave up 3 bases and J gave up 4 bases, with 7 bases separating them. This CDR3 reads CSVDRYGANVLTF. CDR3 bases: TGCAGCGTTGACAGGTACGGGGCCAACGTCCTGACTTTC.

In its sample, this clonotype was seen many times. This chain links TRBV30 with TRBJ1-3; no firm D call. Germline V gene lookup returns CDR1 GTSNPN and CDR2 SVGIG (reference sequence). The CDR3 has 16 amino acids. The ends were cut back, 0 bases at V and 0 bases at J, with 12 bases in the middle. The CDR3: CAWSVRPNYSGNTIYF. In DNA form, the CDR3 reads TGTGCCTGGAGTGTACGGCCCAACTACTCTGGAAACACCATATATTTT.

Regarding this clonotype: A much larger clone differs from this one at a single base, so this may be a read error. The chain carries TRBV18 and TRBJ2-3; no firm D call. The germline CDR1 and CDR2 sequences are KGHSH and LQKENI. The CDR3 runs 14 residues. CDR3 in DNA: TGTGCCAGCTCACCACGCGAGAGCAAAGATACGCAGTATTTT. This codes for CASSPRESKDTQYF.

V is TRBV9 and J is TRBJ2-3, with 10 bases aligning to TRBD1. This CDR3 has 16 amino acids. Germline V gene data show CDR1 as SGDLS and CDR2 as YYNGEE. Unmatched junction bases numbered 8, after V lost 4 bases and J lost 3 bases. The CDR3 spells CASSPQTGGSTDTQYF. The CDR3 DNA reads as TGTGCCAGCAGCCCCCAGACAGGGGGCTCAACAGATACGCAGTATTTT. Based on the CDR3 plus reference TRBV9 and TRBJ2-3, the full variable domain is DSGVTQTPKHLITATGQRVTLRCSPRSGDLSVYWYQQSLDQGLQFLIQYYNGEERAKGNILERFSAQQFPDLHSELNLSSLELGDSALYFCASSPQTGGSTDTQYFGPGTRLTVL.

As for this clonotype: It is likely a read error: a sequence one base away is far more abundant. The chain uses TRBV6-6 and TRBJ2-2; TRBD2 is a possible D gene (6 bases). The CDR3 is 14 residues long. The germline gives CDR1 MNHNY, CDR2 SVGAGI (reference sequence). CDR3: CATTQTGEDGELIF. CDR3 nucleotides: TGTGCCACCACACAGACCGGGGAGGACGGGGAGCTGATTTTT.

The chain links TRBV11-2 to TRBJ2-2; TRBD2 aligns across 10 bases. Trimming cost V 4 bases and J 5 bases; bases outside gene matches: 10. The CDR3 has 17 residues. Per the germline V gene, CDR1 is SGHAT and CDR2 is FQNNGV. The CDR3 DNA reads as TGTGCCAGCAGCTCTCAGTTTCGGACTAGCGGAACCGGGGAGCTGTTTTTT. Its translation: CASSSQFRTSGTGELFF.

Judged by abundance, this clonotype is medium-sized (0.01 to 0.1%). The V call is TRBV24-1, the J call TRBJ1-1; D remains unclear. The germline gives CDR1 KGHDR, CDR2 SFDVKD. Trimming cost V 4 bases and J 0 bases, with 8 bases left between them. The CDR3 is made up of 14 amino acids. The CDR3 DNA reads TGTGCCACCAGTGAGCCGGGTCTGAACACTGAAGCTTTCTTT. Translating it yields CATSEPGLNTEAFF.